This T cell receptor (beta chain) was documented in a study of T cells in Graves' hyperthyroidism and ophthalmopathy. Authors of the study amplified TCR beta CDR3 regions from RNA transcripts. First-round RT-PCR of the TCR CDR3 relied on the HTBI primer set. A single record per CDR3 protein comes from TCRdb applying MiXCR to the multiplex PCR reads. The table records roughly 420,000 distinct CDR3 sequences, approximately 14% of them present only once. For Graves' hyperthyroidism to be stable, ophthalmopathy could not progress within 18 months. CDR3 length: 14 amino acids. V lost 4 bases to trimming and J lost 2 bases, with 10 bases between them. This clonotype came up many times.

The sequence was obtained from a woman aged 18-29 years with Graves' hyperthyroidism. Specimen: blood. J is TRBJ2-3 and V is TRBV12-3 or TRBV12-4, with D possibly being TRBD1 (6 bases). The CDR3 bases are TGTGCCAGCAGTTATGACAGGCTCACAGATACGCAGTATTTT. It is translated as CASSYDRLTDTQYF.